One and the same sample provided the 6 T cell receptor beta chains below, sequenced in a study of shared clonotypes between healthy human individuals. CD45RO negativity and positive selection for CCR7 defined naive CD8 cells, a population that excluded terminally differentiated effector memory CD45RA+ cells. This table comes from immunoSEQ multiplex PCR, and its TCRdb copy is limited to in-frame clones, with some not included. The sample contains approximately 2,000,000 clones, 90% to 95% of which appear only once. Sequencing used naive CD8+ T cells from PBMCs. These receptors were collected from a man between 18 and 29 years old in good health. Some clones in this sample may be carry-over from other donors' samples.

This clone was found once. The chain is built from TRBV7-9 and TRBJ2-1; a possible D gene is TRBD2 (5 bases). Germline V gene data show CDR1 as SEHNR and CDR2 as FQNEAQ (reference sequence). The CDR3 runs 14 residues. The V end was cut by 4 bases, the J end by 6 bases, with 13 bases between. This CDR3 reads CASSYTGSRNEQFF. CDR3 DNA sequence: TGTGCCAGCAGCTATACGGGATCCCGCAATGAGCAGTTCTTC.

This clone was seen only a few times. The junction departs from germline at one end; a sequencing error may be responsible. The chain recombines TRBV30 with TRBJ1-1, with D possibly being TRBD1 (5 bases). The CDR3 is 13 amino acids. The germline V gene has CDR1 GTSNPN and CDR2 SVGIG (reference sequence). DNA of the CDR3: TGTGCCTGGAGTGTTGGGGGGAACAGTGAAGCTTTCTTT. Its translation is CAWSVGGNSEAFF.

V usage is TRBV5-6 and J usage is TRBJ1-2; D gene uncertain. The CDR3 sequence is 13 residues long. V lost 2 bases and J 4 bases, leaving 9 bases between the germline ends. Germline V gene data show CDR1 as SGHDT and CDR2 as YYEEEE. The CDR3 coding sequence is TGTGCCAGCAGCTTTACATCTAGCTATGGCTACACCTTC. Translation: CASSFTSSYGYTF.

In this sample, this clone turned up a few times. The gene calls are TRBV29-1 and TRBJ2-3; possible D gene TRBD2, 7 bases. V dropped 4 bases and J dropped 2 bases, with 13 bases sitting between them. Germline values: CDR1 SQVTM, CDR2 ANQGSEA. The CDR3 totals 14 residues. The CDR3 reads CSVAGGGITDTQYF. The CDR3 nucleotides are TGCAGCGTTGCGGGGGGCGGAATCACAGATACGCAGTATTTT.

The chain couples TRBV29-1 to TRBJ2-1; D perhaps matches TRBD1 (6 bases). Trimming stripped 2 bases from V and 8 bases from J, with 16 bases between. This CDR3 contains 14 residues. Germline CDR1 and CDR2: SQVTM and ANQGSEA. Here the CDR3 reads CSVETRDNSDEQFF. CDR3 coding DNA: TGCAGCGTTGAAACCCGGGACAATAGTGATGAGCAGTTCTTC.

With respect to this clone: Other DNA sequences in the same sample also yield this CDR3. The CDR3 bases are TGTGCCAGCAGTTTAGGACAGATTCCTTACAATGAGCAGTTCTTC. This codes for CASSLGQIPYNEQFF. The chain links TRBV27 to TRBJ2-1, with D maybe TRBD1 (6 bases). The germline V gene encodes CDR1 MNHEY and CDR2 SMNVEV (reference sequence). Trimming took off 2 bases at V and 4 bases at J, with 12 bases between the two ends. The CDR3 has 15 residues.